Listed here are 29 T cell receptor beta chains from one sample, sequenced in a study of T-cell reconstitution after alpha-beta-depleted transplantation in children (dated by TCRdb to 2015 to 2016). Library creation used PCR. TCRdb shows the sequencer as Illumina HiSeq 2500. TCR library preparation used molecular barcoding, with unique molecular identifiers applied to normalize quantification of the TCRbeta repertoire. TCRdb trimmed the raw reads at Q25, called clones with MiXCR and kept productive beta chains. One record per CDR3 amino acid sequence lists the most common genes and DNA. Across this sample there are approximately 590,000 distinct CDR3 sequences, with roughly a tenth seen only once. The top ten clonotypes cover 3.5% to 5% of the sample. The input for sequencing was PBMCs from the stem cell graft donor, taken from the stem cell graft. The origin of the receptors is a human donor who donated a stem cell graft to a child with acute myeloid leukemia.

The rearrangement links TRBV7-8 to TRBJ2-5, with 11 positions matching TRBD2. The CDR3 contains 16 residues. With V trimmed by 2 bases and J by 4 bases, 6 bases remained unmatched. The germline V gene encodes CDR1 SGHVS and CDR2 FQNEAQ. CDR3 amino acids: CASSLIGTSGGETQYF. CDR3 in DNA: TGTGCCAGCAGCTTAATTGGAACTAGCGGGGGAGAGACCCAGTACTTC.

This clonotype was recorded a few times. The V call is TRBV7-9, the J call TRBJ2-7; 15 nucleotides agree with TRBD2. The V gene end was trimmed by 5 bases and the J gene end by 2 bases; junction bases not matched to a gene: 4. In germline, CDR1 is SEHNR, CDR2 FQNEAQ (reference sequence). This CDR3 has 16 residues. CDR3 sequence: CASSRGLAGGAYEQYF. The CDR3 coding sequence is TGTGCCAGCAGCCGCGGACTAGCGGGAGGGGCCTACGAGCAGTACTTC.

This chain uses TRBV7-3 with TRBJ2-1; 13 positions match TRBD2. CDR1 and CDR2 (germline): SGHTA, FQGTGA. The CDR3 totals 15 residues. V dropped 5 bases and J dropped 10; count of bases not matched to a gene: 8. In DNA form, the CDR3 reads TGTGCCAGCAGCATCCGGACTAGCGGGAGTCGGGAGCAGTTCTTC. Amino acids: CASSIRTSGSREQFF.

This clonotype appeared many times. This chain uses TRBV20-1 with TRBJ2-5, with TRBD2 identical over 9 bases. CDR1 is DFQATT and CDR2 is SNEGSKA in the germline V gene (reference sequence). Losses at the gene ends were 0 bases for V and 3 bases for J; bases not matched to a gene: 5. The CDR3 loop spans 15 amino acids. The CDR3 region is CSARDWTSVKETQYF. The CDR3 DNA reads TGCAGTGCTAGAGATTGGACTAGCGTAAAAGAGACCCAGTACTTC.

The chain uses TRBV11-2 and TRBJ2-7; 8 nucleotides match TRBD2. Trimming removed 4 bases from V and 5 bases from J; junction bases left unmatched: 13. The CDR3 extends over 16 amino acids. CDR1 and CDR2 (germline): SGHAT, FQNNGV. CDR3 residues: CASSSRLAPTANEQYF. The DNA for the CDR3 is TGTGCCAGCAGCTCCCGACTAGCGCCCACGGCGAACGAGCAGTACTTC.

The V and J genes are TRBV20-1 and TRBJ1-1, with D possibly matching TRBD1 (6 bases). The ends were cut back, 6 bases at V and 0 bases at J, with 11 bases in the middle. This CDR3 is built from 13 residues. Germline V CDR1 and CDR2: DFQATT, SNEGSKA (reference sequence). CDR3 in amino acids: CSAVRQVNTEAFF. CDR3 bases: TGCAGTGCGGTCAGACAGGTGAACACTGAAGCTTTCTTT.

This clonotype was found many times. The chain has TRBV24-1 and TRBJ2-1; 10 positions match TRBD2. The V and J ends lost 3 bases and 7 bases, in that order; junction bases with no gene match: 11. The CDR3 totals 17 residues. Germline lookup yields CDR1 KGHDR and CDR2 SFDVKD. CDR3 in amino acids: CATSDGPSGRSVNEQFF. CDR3 DNA sequence: TGTGCCACCAGTGATGGCCCTAGCGGGAGATCGGTGAATGAGCAGTTCTTC.

This chain joins TRBV5-1 and TRBJ2-5, with 7 positions matching TRBD2. Per the germline V gene, CDR1 is SGHRS and CDR2 is YFSETQ. The CDR3 extends over 16 amino acids. V gave up 4 bases and J gave up 3 bases; unmatched junction bases: 12. The CDR3 is CASSPGGSSGEETQYF. For the CDR3, the DNA is TGCGCCAGCAGCCCTGGAGGGTCTAGCGGAGAAGAGACCCAGTACTTC.

The J gene is TRBJ2-3, the V gene TRBV30; D remains ambiguous. CDR1 GTSNPN and CDR2 SVGIG come from the germline V gene (reference sequence). V was pared by 1 base and J by 1 base, with 21 bases between. There are 18 residues in the CDR3. The CDR3 reads CAWSGALADKIRTDTQYF. The CDR3 DNA is TGTGCCTGGAGTGGAGCTCTGGCCGACAAGATTCGCACAGATACGCAGTATTTT.

The rearrangement uses TRBV15 and TRBJ2-3; 10 bases are a match to TRBD2. The germline V gene has CDR1 LNHNV and CDR2 YYDKDF (reference sequence). Germline trimming cut 0 bases from V and 5 bases from J; bases unmatched to any gene: 11. The CDR3 length is 18 residues. CDR3 sequence reads: CATSRDLLLAGYGDTQYF. As DNA, the CDR3 is TGTGCCACCAGCAGAGATCTTCTACTAGCGGGATATGGAGATACGCAGTATTTT.

This clonotype turned up a few times. This chain connects TRBV7-2 to TRBJ1-3; a possible D gene is TRBD1 (6 bases). The length of the CDR3 is 16 residues. Germline V gives CDR1 SGHTA, CDR2 FQGNSA. The V end was cut by 3 bases, the J end by 4 bases, with 16 bases between. The CDR3 sequence is CASSLRGASGGNTIYF. In DNA form, the CDR3 reads TGTGCCAGCAGCTTGAGGGGGGCGTCGGGAGGAAACACCATATATTTT.

This clonotype was recorded at least ten times. The chain carries TRBV6-1 and TRBJ2-2; 8 nucleotides line up with TRBD2. V shed 8 bases and J 7 bases; nucleotides not matched to a gene: 6. CDR3 size: 13 residues. CDR1 and CDR2 (germline): MNHNS, SASEGT. The CDR3: CASGVSGIGELFF. The DNA for the CDR3 is TGTGCCAGCGGGGTTAGCGGGATCGGGGAGCTGTTTTTT.

The sample holds many counts of this clonotype. This sequence joins TRBV6-2 or TRBV6-3 and TRBJ2-5; no definite D call. The CDR3 loop spans 14 amino acids. The ends were cut back, 5 bases at V and 5 bases at J, with 15 bases in the middle. Germline-derived CDR1 and CDR2 are MNHEY and SVGEGT. The CDR3 loop is CASSHQAVGETQYF. The CDR3 nucleotides are TGTGCCAGCAGTCACCAGGCGGTGGGGGAGACCCAGTACTTC.

V gene TRBV7-2 combines with J gene TRBJ2-7, with 8 nucleotides matching TRBD1. CDR1 is SGHTA, CDR2 FQGNSA, per germline. J gave up 6 bases and V 4 bases, and 5 bases lay outside the gene matches. The CDR3 sequence is 13 residues long. The CDR3: CASSWTGWAEQYF. The DNA for the CDR3 is TGTGCCAGCAGCTGGACAGGGTGGGCCGAGCAGTACTTC. The full variable domain, with the rest looked up from reference TRBV7-2 and TRBJ2-7, is GAGVSQSPSNKVTEKGKDVELRCDPISGHTALYWYRQSLGQGLEFLIYFQGNSAPDKSGLPSDRFSAERTGGSVSTLTIQRTQQEDSAVYLCASSWTGWAEQYFGPGTRLTVT.

This clonotype was observed a handful of times. The chain is built from TRBV18 and TRBJ2-7; 13 bases line up with TRBD2. The CDR3 covers 16 residues. The V segment lost 0 bases and the J segment 3 bases; nucleotides outside the gene matches: 2. Per germline, CDR1 KGHSH and CDR2 LQKENI. The CDR3 region has the DNA TGTGCCAGCTCACCACCAACTAGCGGGAGGGGCTACGAGCAGTACTTC. The encoded protein is CASSPPTSGRGYEQYF.

This clonotype was picked up a small number of times. The chain joins TRBV20-1 to TRBJ2-1, with TRBD1 matching over 8 bases. This CDR3 contains 14 residues. Looked up from germline, CDR1 is DFQATT and CDR2 is SNEGSKA (reference sequence). The junction had 13 bases not matched to a gene; V was cut back by 5 bases and J by 10 bases. The DNA for the CDR3 is TGCAGTGCTGGGAGGACAGGGTTGGGAGGCGAGCAGTTCTTC. Translation gives CSAGRTGLGGEQFF.

The chain couples TRBV5-5 to TRBJ2-5; TRBD2 is a possible D gene (5 bases). In germline, CDR1 is SGHKS, CDR2 YYEKEE (reference sequence). V was clipped by 4 bases and J by 3 bases, with 13 bases between them. The CDR3 runs 14 residues. CDR3 DNA sequence: TGTGCCAGCAGCCAATACGGACTCGAAGAGACCCAGTACTTC. Its protein is CASSQYGLEETQYF.

The rearrangement uses TRBV20-1 and TRBJ2-7; 9 bases line up with TRBD1. The germline V gene has CDR1 DFQATT and CDR2 SNEGSKA (reference sequence). After removal of 0 bases from V and 6 bases from J, the junction contained 6 bases not matched to a gene. The CDR3 sequence is 14 residues long. CDR3 sequence: CSARELGTGTEQYF. The CDR3 DNA reads as TGCAGTGCTAGAGAATTAGGGACAGGGACCGAGCAGTACTTC.

This chain joins TRBV7-9 and TRBJ1-1; no clear D. The CDR3 is 14 amino acids. V lost 1 base to trimming and J lost 4 bases, with 10 bases between them. Germline values: CDR1 SEHNR, CDR2 FQNEAQ (reference sequence). The CDR3 spells CASSLVMASTEAFF. As DNA, the CDR3 is TGTGCCAGCAGCTTAGTCATGGCGTCCACTGAAGCTTTCTTT. The full variable domain, in which reference TRBV7-9 and TRBJ1-1 provide the parts outside the CDR3, is DTGVSQNPRHKITKRGQNVTFRCDPISEHNRLYWYRQTLGQGPEFLTYFQNEAQLEKSRLLSDRFSAERPKGSFSTLEIQRTEQGDSAMYLCASSLVMASTEAFFGQGTRLTVV.

The gene calls are TRBV6-5 and TRBJ2-1; possible D gene TRBD1, 5 bases. This CDR3 has 15 amino acids. In germline, CDR1 is MNHEY, CDR2 SVGAGI. V gave up 4 bases and J gave up 2 bases, with 12 bases separating them. DNA for the CDR3: TGTGCCAGCAGTTCCTTGGACAATACCTACAATGAGCAGTTCTTC. It specifies CASSSLDNTYNEQFF.

Remarks on this clonotype: The junction does not match germline at one end; this may be a read error. The chain joins TRBV28 to TRBJ1-5; D remains unclear. CDR1 and CDR2 from the germline V gene are MDHEN and SYDVKM. The CDR3 totals 12 residues. The CDR3 loop is CASSVRKDFVYF. The CDR3 DNA is TGTGCCAGCAGTGTACGGAAGGATTTTGTTTATTTT. The whole variable domain, filled in from reference TRBV28 and TRBJ1-5, reads DVKVTQSSRYLVKRTGEKVFLECVQDMDHENMFWYRQDPGLGLRLIYFSYDVKMKEKGDIPEGYSVSREKKERFSLILESASTNQTSMYLCASSVRKDFVYFGDGTRLSIL.

Note on this clonotype: Mismatch with germline at one junction end may stem from a read error. The chain employs TRBV29-1 and TRBJ2-5; the match to TRBD2 covers 7 bases. Per the germline V gene, CDR1 is SQVTM and CDR2 is ANQGSEA. The CDR3 is made up of 14 amino acids. In nucleotides, the CDR3 is TGCATCGTTGATGGGGAGGGTCGGCCAGAGACCCAGTACTTC. This translates into CIVDGEGRPETQYF.

This clonotype was counted ten times or more. This chain uses TRBV20-1 with TRBJ2-1, with D possibly being TRBD1 or TRBD2 (6 bases each). Germline CDR1 DFQATT, CDR2 SNEGSKA (reference sequence). This CDR3 comprises 12 residues. V gave up 5 bases and J gave up 10 bases, with 15 bases separating them. CDR3: CSALKGGGEQFF. The DNA of the CDR3 is TGCAGTGCTTTAAAGGGGGGAGGAGAGCAGTTCTTC.

This chain connects TRBV18 to TRBJ2-7; weak D call: TRBD2 (5 bases). V dropped 3 bases and J dropped 4 bases, with 16 bases sitting between them. This CDR3 has 15 residues. Germline CDR1 KGHSH, CDR2 LQKENI. This chain's CDR3 is CASSPSVGAGYEQYF. In nucleotides, the CDR3 is TGTGCCAGCTCACCTTCCGTGGGAGCAGGATACGAGCAGTACTTC.

This clonotype was observed many times. The chain joins TRBV12-3 or TRBV12-4 to TRBJ1-1, with D possibly TRBD1 on 5 matching bases. The CDR3 runs 14 residues. Trimming cost V 6 bases and J 0 bases, with 11 bases left between them. This CDR3 is CASRGDAVNTEAFF. CDR3 DNA sequence: TGTGCCAGCAGGGGGGACGCAGTGAACACTGAAGCTTTCTTT.

The chain is built from TRBV28 and TRBJ2-2; possibly TRBD2 for D (5 bases). Trimming stripped 7 bases from V and 0 bases from J, with 18 bases between. Looked up from germline, CDR1 is MDHEN and CDR2 is SYDVKM. This CDR3 contains 17 residues. CDR3 in DNA: TGTGCCAGCACCTCCCTAAGGAGACTAACGAACACCGGGGAGCTGTTTTTT. Translated, it gives CASTSLRRLTNTGELFF.

The sample holds many counts of this clonotype. This chain connects TRBV29-1 to TRBJ2-7; the match to TRBD1 covers 7 bases. V lost 6 bases and J lost 4; bases outside the gene matches: 9. The CDR3 totals 13 residues. CDR1 and CDR2 (germline): SQVTM, ANQGSEA. In nucleotides, the CDR3 is TGCAGCGTCCGGAGACAGGGTGTTTACGAGCAGTACTTC. Amino acids: CSVRRQGVYEQYF.

Note on this clonotype: The germline gene is not matched at one end of the junction; a read error may be the cause. V is TRBV20-1 and J is TRBJ2-7, with 7 bases identical to TRBD1. The CDR3 loop spans 9 amino acids. CDR1 is DFQATT, CDR2 SNEGSKA, per germline (reference sequence). CDR3 DNA sequence: TGCAGTGCTCCCGACAGGGAAGGGTTC. Protein product: CSAPDREGF.

There are a few counts of this clonotype. The chain carries TRBV11-2 and TRBJ1-4; possible D gene TRBD1, 6 bases. The CDR3 loop spans 15 amino acids. V lost 6 bases, J lost 5 bases, and 16 bases lay in between. Germline CDR1 and CDR2: SGHAT and FQNNGV. The CDR3 loop reads CASSPQRGTNEKLFF. The CDR3 nucleotides are TGTGCCAGCAGTCCCCAGAGGGGGACGAATGAAAAACTGTTTTTT.